Below, one T cell receptor (beta chain) is given with its context. This sample is part of a study of blood T cell repertoires in COVID-19. The V end lost 5 bases, the J end lost 1 base, and 11 bases lay between the germline ends. Germline CDR1 is SEHNR and CDR2 is FQNEAQ (reference sequence). This CDR3 is 14 amino acids long. This table comes from immunoSEQ multiplex PCR, and its TCRdb copy is limited to in-frame clones, with some not included. This repertoire shows 150,000 to 200,000 clones, 89% found once; its top ten account for 1.9%. The TCR was taken from a man between 18 and 29 years old who had recovered from COVID-19. The source material was peripheral blood. The rearrangement joins TRBV7-9 to TRBJ1-1; D remains ambiguous. The CDR3: CASSRGGGNTEAFF. The CDR3 region has the DNA TGTGCCAGCAGCCGAGGCGGCGGGAACACTGAAGCTTTCTTT.